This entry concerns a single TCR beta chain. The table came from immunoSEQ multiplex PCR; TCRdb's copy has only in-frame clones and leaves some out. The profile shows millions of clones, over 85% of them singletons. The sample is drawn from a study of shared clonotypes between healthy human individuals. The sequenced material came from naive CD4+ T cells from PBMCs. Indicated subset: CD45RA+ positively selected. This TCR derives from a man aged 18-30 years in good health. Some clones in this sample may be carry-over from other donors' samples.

The CDR3, as DNA: TGTGCCAGCAGCTTGGAGGTAGCGGGAGCGGGAGAGACCCAGTACTTC. It yields the protein CASSLEVAGAGETQYF. This chain links TRBV5-8 with TRBJ2-5; 9 bases are shared with TRBD2. Germline V CDR1 and CDR2: SGHTS, YDEGEE. J lost 4 bases, V lost 0 bases, and 7 bases had no gene match. There are 16 residues in the CDR3.